This TCR beta chain was profiled in a study of blood T cell repertoires in COVID-19. This clone has a handful of counts. Under the authors' procedure: Researchers report that nucleated cell counts were estimated from reference gene primer amplification. Assay used: immunoSEQ multiplex PCR; TCRdb lists only in-frame clones, some missing. The DNA gave D and trimming, while V, J and clone size come from that table. In the table there are 250,000 to 350,000 clones, about nine tenths of which are singletons. This CDR3 has 12 amino acids. Germline CDR1 is MRHNA and CDR2 is SNTAGT. V was shortened by 1 base and J by 9 bases, with 7 bases between the two germline ends.

The sequenced material came from peripheral blood. V and J are TRBV6-4 and TRBJ1-5, with D hard to call. This clonotype was sampled from a woman between 25 and 40 years old with COVID-19, enrolled during active disease. CDR3 nucleotides: TGTGCCAGCAGTGACTTCCTGTGGCCCCAGCATTTT. Protein sequence: CASSDFLWPQHF.